A selection of T cell receptor beta chains follows, all from one sample in a study of cytomegalovirus exposure and HLA in healthy donors. TCRdb keeps only in-frame clones here, not all; method: immunoSEQ multiplex PCR. The table has about 170,000 clones, more than 75% seen once. The sequenced sample consisted of PBMCs. The receptors derive from a girl aged 2 to 10 in good health and CMV-seropositive. The CDR3 runs from the conserved cysteine through the conserved F or W. The D gene is left open where the match is weak. Expanded clones are given a class, and other clones once, few, many or no size at all.

j_gene	d_gene	v_gene	abundance	CDR3aa	CDR3nt
TRBJ2-5	TRBD1	TRBV30	-	CAWSAYKTGFEETQYF	TGTGCCTGGAGTGCCTATAAGACAGGGTTTGAGGAGACCCAGTACTTC
TRBJ2-7	-	TRBV19	-	CASSLGGDPRRYF	TGTGCCAGTAGTCTGGGCGGGGACCCCCGGCGGTACTTC
TRBJ2-3	-	TRBV7-3	-	CASSLRLTDTQYF	TGTGCCAGCAGCCTCAGGCTCACAGATACGCAGTATTTT
TRBJ1-1	-	TRBV5-1	few	CASSPYYRGRGNTEAFF	TGCGCCAGCAGCCCCTACTACCGGGGGAGGGGAAACACTGAAGCTTTCTTT
TRBJ2-3	TRBD1	TRBV2	-	CASSPNPTGTDTQYF	TGTGCCAGCAGCCCTAACCCGACAGGGACCGATACGCAGTATTTT
TRBJ2-7	TRBD1	TRBV10-1	few	CASSSGQGSGEQYF	TGCGCCAGCAGCTCCGGACAGGGTAGTGGCGAGCAGTACTTC
TRBJ2-1	TRBD2	TRBV5-4	-	CASSLGTSDEQFF	TGTGCCAGCAGCCTCGGGACTAGCGATGAGCAGTTCTTC
TRBJ2-5	-	TRBV5-1	-	CASSSLSGQETQYF	TGCGCCAGCAGCTCGCTGAGCGGGCAAGAGACCCAGTACTTC
TRBJ2-7	TRBD1	TRBV7-9	-	CASRKTGISSYEQYF	TGTGCCAGCAGAAAGACAGGGATCAGCTCCTACGAGCAGTACTTC
TRBJ2-2	-	TRBV30	-	CAWDTGTGELFF	TGTGCCTGGGATACAGGGACCGGGGAGCTGTTTTTT
TRBJ1-2	-	TRBV13	-	CASSLAVREGYTF	TGTGCCAGCAGCTTAGCGGTACGCGAGGGCTACACCTTC
TRBJ1-2	-	TRBV6-1	-	CASSEPRPTGDAFYGYTF	TGTGCCAGCAGTGAACCTAGACCGACAGGCGACGCTTTCTATGGCTACACCTTC
TRBJ2-3	TRBD2	TRBV28	-	CASTKPGLAGGPQDTQYF	TGTGCCAGCACCAAGCCGGGACTAGCGGGAGGGCCTCAAGATACGCAGTATTTT
TRBJ2-1	TRBD2	TRBV4-1	-	CASSQVGGRGYNEQFF	TGCGCCAGCAGCCAAGTGGGCGGGAGAGGTTACAATGAGCAGTTCTTC
TRBJ1-2	-	TRBV2	-	CASSEVPWDIYGYTF	TGTGCCAGCAGTGAAGTGCCATGGGACATCTATGGCTACACCTTC
TRBJ2-7	-	TRBV7-2	-	CASSQGLLSYEQYF	TGTGCCAGCAGCCAGGGACTGCTGTCCTACGAGCAGTACTTC
TRBJ2-7	TRBD1	TRBV6-5	few	CASGDSYYEQYF	TGTGCCAGCGGGGACAGTTACTACGAGCAGTACTTC
TRBJ2-5	-	TRBV28	-	CAFHRRDTQETQYF	TGTGCCTTCCATAGACGGGACACCCAAGAGACCCAGTACTTC
TRBJ2-7	-	TRBV4-1	-	CASSQGDFSYEQYF	TGCGCCAGCAGCCAAGGGGACTTTTCCTACGAGCAGTACTTC
TRBJ1-2	-	TRBV20-1	-	CSARTGGGYTF	TGCAGTGCTAGGACGGGAGGCGGCTACACCTTC
TRBJ2-7	-	TRBV6-1	-	CASSEAFSSHVSYEQYF	TGTGCCAGCAGTGAAGCATTTAGCAGTCACGTCTCCTACGAGCAGTACTTC
TRBJ1-4	-	TRBV5-1	-	CASSLREGANEKLFF	TGCGCCAGCAGCCTCAGGGAGGGAGCTAATGAAAAACTGTTTTTT
TRBJ2-1	TRBD2	TRBV6-1	-	CASSDASGRVYNEQFF	TGTGCCAGCAGTGACGCTAGCGGGAGGGTCTACAATGAGCAGTTCTTC
TRBJ2-2	-	TRBV7-9	-	CASSGQAGNTGELFF	TGTGCCAGCAGCGGGCAGGCGGGTAACACCGGGGAGCTGTTTTTT
TRBJ2-7	TRBD2	TRBV5-4	few	CASSLGRLAGADTRNYEQYF	TGTGCCAGCAGCTTGGGCCGACTAGCGGGAGCCGACACCCGTAACTACGAGCAGTACTTC
TRBJ2-3	TRBD2	TRBV19	-	CASTVAGITDTQYF	TGTGCCAGTACAGTAGCGGGAATCACAGATACGCAGTATTTT
TRBJ2-3	-	TRBV30	-	CAWSRQVRTDTQYF	TGTGCCTGGTCGCGACAGGTTCGCACAGATACGCAGTATTTT
TRBJ2-1	TRBD2	TRBV5-4	-	CASSLGSGGGNEQFF	TGTGCCAGCAGCTTGGGGAGCGGGGGGGGCAATGAGCAGTTCTTC
TRBJ2-6	-	TRBV5-1	-	CASSSSLRGANVLTF	TGCGCCAGCAGCTCATCCTTGAGAGGGGCCAACGTCCTGACTTTC
TRBJ2-3	TRBD1	TRBV6-4	-	CASSGGTGHTDTQYF	TGTGCCAGCAGTGGTGGGACAGGGCACACAGATACGCAGTATTTT
TRBJ2-2	-	TRBV5-1	once	CASSLVFTGELFF	TGCGCCAGCAGCTTGGTATTCACCGGGGAGCTGTTTTTT
TRBJ2-3	TRBD1	TRBV7-3	-	CASSRDRGTDTQYF	TGTGCCAGCAGCCGGGACAGGGGGACAGATACGCAGTATTTT
TRBJ1-4	-	TRBV6-5	-	CASSVGGASFEKLFF	TGTGCCAGCAGTGTCGGAGGGGCCTCCTTTGAAAAACTGTTTTTT
TRBJ1-1	TRBD1	TRBV27	-	CASSPGTAYTEAFF	TGTGCCAGCAGTCCCGGGACAGCCTACACTGAAGCTTTCTTT
TRBJ2-2	-	TRBV6-5	-	CASSRNRANTGELFF	TGTGCCAGCAGCCGCAACAGGGCGAACACCGGGGAGCTGTTTTTT
TRBJ1-5	-	TRBV5-6	few	CASSMGVNQPQHF	TGTGCCAGCAGCATGGGAGTCAATCAGCCCCAGCATTTT
TRBJ2-5	TRBD2	TRBV28	-	CASSLAGEEETQYF	TGTGCCAGCAGCCTAGCGGGAGAGGAGGAGACCCAGTACTTC
TRBJ2-5	-	TRBV18	-	CASSAEGGQQETQYF	TGTGCCAGCTCAGCCGAAGGTGGACAGCAAGAGACCCAGTACTTC
TRBJ2-7	-	TRBV27	-	CASSFGGAFYEQYF	TGTGCCAGCAGTTTTGGGGGCGCGTTTTACGAGCAGTACTTC
TRBJ1-4	-	TRBV7-8	few	CASSFSLGGEKLFF	TGTGCCAGCAGCTTTTCCCTAGGAGGTGAAAAACTGTTTTTT
TRBJ1-5	TRBD1	TRBV19	-	CASSPGQGVWTQHF	TGTGCCAGTAGCCCAGGACAGGGGGTTTGGACCCAGCATTTT
TRBJ2-7	TRBD1	TRBV30	-	CAWSVPGTGFHEQYF	TGTGCCTGGAGTGTACCAGGGACAGGGTTCCACGAGCAGTACTTC
TRBJ1-5	-	TRBV28	-	CASSIVNQPQHF	TGTGCCAGCAGTATAGTTAATCAGCCCCAGCATTTT
TRBJ1-1	-	TRBV19	-	CASSPSGGRGTNTEAFF	TGTGCCAGTAGTCCCTCGGGTGGCAGGGGTACGAACACTGAAGCTTTCTTT
TRBJ2-1	-	TRBV5-8	-	CASSTKTRSSYNEQFF	TGTGCCAGCAGCACTAAGACCCGGAGCTCCTACAATGAGCAGTTCTTC
TRBJ1-4	TRBD1	TRBV28	-	CASSLPGQGARNEKLFF	TGTGCCAGCAGTTTGCCGGGACAGGGGGCGAGGAATGAAAAACTGTTTTTT
TRBJ1-5	TRBD1	TRBV18	-	CASSLGTGDSNQPQHF	TGTGCCAGCTCACTTGGGACAGGGGATAGCAATCAGCCCCAGCATTTT
TRBJ2-3	-	TRBV4-1	few	CASSQEGGRDTQYF	TGCGCCAGCAGCCAAGAGGGGGGAAGGGATACGCAGTATTTT
TRBJ1-5	TRBD1	TRBV28	few	CASTRDRGLGQPQHF	TGTGCCAGCACCCGGGACAGGGGGCTTGGTCAGCCCCAGCATTTT
TRBJ2-5	-	TRBV27	-	CASSSLGNTETQYF	TGTGCCAGCAGTTCGTTGGGCAACACAGAGACCCAGTACTTC
TRBJ1-1	-	TRBV28	-	CASTDRGAMNTEAFF	TGTGCCAGTACGGACCGTGGGGCAATGAACACTGAAGCTTTCTTT
TRBJ1-2	-	TRBV6-1	-	CASSEAHIQAYYGYTF	TGTGCCAGCAGTGAAGCGCACATACAGGCTTACTATGGCTACACCTTC
TRBJ2-5	TRBD1	TRBV4-1	-	CASEGQGFMKTQYF	TGCGCCAGCGAGGGACAGGGATTTATGAAGACCCAGTACTTC
TRBJ2-1	TRBD2	TRBV5-5	few	CASGRRAGLAGVTYNEQFF	TGTGCCAGCGGTCGGAGGGCGGGTTTAGCGGGAGTCACCTACAATGAGCAGTTCTTC
TRBJ1-2	TRBD1	TRBV6-5	-	CASSPAGQGVRGYTF	TGTGCCAGCAGTCCAGCGGGACAGGGGGTGCGTGGCTACACCTTC
TRBJ2-2	-	TRBV6-4	few	CATKGGDTGELFF	TGTGCCACTAAAGGAGGGGACACCGGGGAGCTGTTTTTT
TRBJ2-1	-	TRBV2	-	CASSEDAGSYNEQFF	TGTGCCAGCAGTGAAGATGCGGGATCCTACAATGAGCAGTTCTTC